This record concerns one T cell receptor (beta chain) sequence. The target antigen is unknown. This PCR relied on a set of 60 Vbeta primers and 13 Jbeta primers. Profiling relied on immunoSEQ multiplex PCR, and the TCRdb table lists in-frame clones only, not all of them. The table shows fewer than 200,000 clones, with 87% occurring only once. The data belong to a study of cytomegalovirus exposure and HLA in healthy donors. Study details: Earlier, approximately 190 million T cells were analyzed, and about 100 million unique TCR beta sequences were found among them. General study results and limits: Data from an earlier analysis indicated that most TCR beta V segments were productive either about 90% or about 30% of the time. A few of the chains that were CMV-associated were confirmed in vitro to be specific for CMV antigens.

With 7 bases clipped from V and 3 bases from J, the junction kept 8 bases outside the gene matches. Germline loops: CDR1 MNHEY, CDR2 SMNVEV (reference sequence). This CDR3 is built from 15 residues. The receptor was derived from a boy between 2 and 10 years old in good health and CMV-seronegative. Sequenced sample: PBMCs. The V gene is TRBV27, the J gene TRBJ2-7; 11 bases align to TRBD2. The CDR3 nucleotides are TGTGCCAGCACCATCGAGGGACTAGCGGACTACGAGCAGTACTTC. It codes for CASTIEGLADYEQYF.